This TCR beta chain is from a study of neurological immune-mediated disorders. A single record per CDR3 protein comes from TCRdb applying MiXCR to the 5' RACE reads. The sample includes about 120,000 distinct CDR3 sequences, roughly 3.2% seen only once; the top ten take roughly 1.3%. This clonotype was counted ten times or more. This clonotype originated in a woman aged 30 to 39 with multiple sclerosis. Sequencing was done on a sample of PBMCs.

The CDR3 spells CASSPREQVYSPLHF. CDR3 DNA sequence: TGTGCCAGCTCACCACGGGAGCAGGTTTATTCACCCCTCCACTTT. This chain connects TRBV18 to TRBJ1-6, with no clear D. The V and J ends lost 1 base and 8 bases respectively, with 12 bases between them. Germline values: CDR1 KGHSH, CDR2 LQKENI. The CDR3 is made up of 15 amino acids.